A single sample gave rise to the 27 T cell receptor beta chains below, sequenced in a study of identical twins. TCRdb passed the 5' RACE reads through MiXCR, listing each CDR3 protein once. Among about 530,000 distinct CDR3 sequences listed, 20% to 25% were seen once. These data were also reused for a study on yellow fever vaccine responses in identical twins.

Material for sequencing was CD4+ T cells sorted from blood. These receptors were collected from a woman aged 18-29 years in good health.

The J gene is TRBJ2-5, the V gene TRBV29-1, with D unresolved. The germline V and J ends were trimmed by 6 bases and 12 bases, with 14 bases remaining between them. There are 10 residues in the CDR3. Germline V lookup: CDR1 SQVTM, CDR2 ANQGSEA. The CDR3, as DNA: TGCAGCGTCAACTCGGACGCGGAGTACTTC. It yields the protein CSVNSDAEYF.

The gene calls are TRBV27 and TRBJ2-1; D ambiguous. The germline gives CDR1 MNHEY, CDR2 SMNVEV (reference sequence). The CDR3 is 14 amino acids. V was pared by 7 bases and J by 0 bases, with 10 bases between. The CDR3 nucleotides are TGTGCCAGCAACAGCTTCAGCTCCTACAATGAGCAGTTCTTC. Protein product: CASNSFSSYNEQFF.

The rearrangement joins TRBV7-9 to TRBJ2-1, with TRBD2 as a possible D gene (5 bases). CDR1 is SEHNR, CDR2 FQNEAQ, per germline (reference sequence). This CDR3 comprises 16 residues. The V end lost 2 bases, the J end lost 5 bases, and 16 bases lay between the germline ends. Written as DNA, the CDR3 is TGTGCCAGCAGCTTAAAGGGAGTAGCCGTCAACAATGAGCAGTTCTTC. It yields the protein CASSLKGVAVNNEQFF.

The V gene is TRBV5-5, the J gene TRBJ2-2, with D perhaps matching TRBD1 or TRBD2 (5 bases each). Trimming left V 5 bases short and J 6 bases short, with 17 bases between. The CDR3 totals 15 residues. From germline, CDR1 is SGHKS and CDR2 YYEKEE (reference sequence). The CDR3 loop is CASRGSGSVSGELFF. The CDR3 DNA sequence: TGTGCCAGCAGGGGATCAGGGAGCGTCTCCGGGGAGCTGTTTTTT.

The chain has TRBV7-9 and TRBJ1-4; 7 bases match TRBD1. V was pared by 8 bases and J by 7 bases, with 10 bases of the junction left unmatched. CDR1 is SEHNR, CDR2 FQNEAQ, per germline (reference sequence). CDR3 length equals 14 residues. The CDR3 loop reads CASRQTGPVEKLFF. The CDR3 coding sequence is TGTGCCAGCCGCCAGACAGGGCCCGTTGAAAAACTGTTTTTT.

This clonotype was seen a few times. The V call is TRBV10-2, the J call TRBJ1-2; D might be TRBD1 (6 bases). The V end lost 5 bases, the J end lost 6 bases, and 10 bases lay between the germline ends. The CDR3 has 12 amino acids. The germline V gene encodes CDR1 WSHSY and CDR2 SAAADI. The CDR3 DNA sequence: TGCGCCAGCAGTATCTCAGGGGATGGCTACACCTTC. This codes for CASSISGDGYTF.

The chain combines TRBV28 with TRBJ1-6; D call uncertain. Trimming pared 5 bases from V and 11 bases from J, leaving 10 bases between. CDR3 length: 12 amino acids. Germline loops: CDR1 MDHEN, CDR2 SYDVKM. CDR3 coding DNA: TGTGCCAGCAGTCCCGTTATCCCACCCCTCCACTTT. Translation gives CASSPVIPPLHF.

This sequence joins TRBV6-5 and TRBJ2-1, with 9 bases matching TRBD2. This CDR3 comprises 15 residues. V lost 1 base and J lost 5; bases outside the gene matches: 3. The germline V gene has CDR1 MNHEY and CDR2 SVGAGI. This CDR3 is CASSYLAGVHNEQFF. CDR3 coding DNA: TGTGCCAGCAGTTACTTAGCGGGGGTTCACAATGAGCAGTTCTTC.

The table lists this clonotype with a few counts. CDR3 residues: CASSFSGALAGDTQYF. The DNA of the CDR3 is TGTGCCAGCAGTTTCTCCGGCGCTCTAGCGGGAGATACGCAGTATTTT. The chain has TRBV27 and TRBJ2-3; 8 nucleotides align to TRBD2. The CDR3 is 16 amino acids. From germline, CDR1 is MNHEY and CDR2 SMNVEV (reference sequence). The V gene end was trimmed by 3 bases and the J gene end by 5 bases; junction bases not matched to a gene: 10.

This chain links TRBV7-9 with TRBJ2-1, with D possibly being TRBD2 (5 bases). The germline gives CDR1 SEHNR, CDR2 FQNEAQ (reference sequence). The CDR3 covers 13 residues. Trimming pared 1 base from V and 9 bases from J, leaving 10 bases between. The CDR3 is CASSLELGGEQFF. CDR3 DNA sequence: TGTGCCAGCAGCTTAGAACTAGGCGGTGAGCAGTTCTTC.

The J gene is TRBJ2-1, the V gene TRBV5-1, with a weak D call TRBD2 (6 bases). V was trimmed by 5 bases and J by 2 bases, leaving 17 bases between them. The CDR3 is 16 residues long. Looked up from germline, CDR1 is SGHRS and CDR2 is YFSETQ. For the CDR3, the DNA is TGCGCCAGCAGTGGTTATTGGGGGGTGGCCTACAATGAGCAGTTCTTC. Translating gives CASSGYWGVAYNEQFF.

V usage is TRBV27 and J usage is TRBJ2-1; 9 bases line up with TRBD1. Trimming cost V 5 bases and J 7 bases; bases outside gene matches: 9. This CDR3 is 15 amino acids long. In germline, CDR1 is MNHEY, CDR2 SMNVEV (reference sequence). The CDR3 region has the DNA TGTGCCAGCAGTCTCCCCGGGACAGGGCGTAATGAGCAGTTCTTC. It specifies CASSLPGTGRNEQFF.

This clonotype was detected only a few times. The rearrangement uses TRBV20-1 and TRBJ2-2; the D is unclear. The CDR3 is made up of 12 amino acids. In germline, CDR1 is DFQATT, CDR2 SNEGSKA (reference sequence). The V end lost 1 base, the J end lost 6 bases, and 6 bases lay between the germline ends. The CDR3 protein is CSARGVAGELFF. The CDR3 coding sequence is TGCAGTGCTAGAGGGGTTGCCGGGGAGCTGTTTTTT.

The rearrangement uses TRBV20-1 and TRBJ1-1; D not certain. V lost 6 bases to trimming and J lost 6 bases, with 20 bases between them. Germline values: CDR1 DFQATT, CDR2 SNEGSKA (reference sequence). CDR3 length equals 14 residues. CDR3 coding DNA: TGCAGTGCCCCCGCGGGCGGCATGGGGTCTGAAGCTTTCTTT. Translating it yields CSAPAGGMGSEAFF.

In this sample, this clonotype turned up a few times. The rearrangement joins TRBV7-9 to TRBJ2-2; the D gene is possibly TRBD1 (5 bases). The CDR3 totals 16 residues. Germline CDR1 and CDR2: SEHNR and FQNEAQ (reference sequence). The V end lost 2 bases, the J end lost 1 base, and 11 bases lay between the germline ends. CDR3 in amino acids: CASSLLWTMNTGELFF. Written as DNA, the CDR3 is TGTGCCAGCAGCTTATTGTGGACAATGAACACCGGGGAGCTGTTTTTT.

This chain's CDR3 is CASSPRGGRYEQYV. CDR3 in DNA: TGTGCCAGCAGTCCCAGGGGAGGGAGGTACGAGCAGTACGTC. This chain uses TRBV6-1 with TRBJ2-7, with a tentative D call TRBD2 (7 bases). This CDR3 has 14 residues. The germline V gene encodes CDR1 MNHNS and CDR2 SASEGT. V lost 5 bases to trimming and J lost 4 bases, with 15 bases between them.

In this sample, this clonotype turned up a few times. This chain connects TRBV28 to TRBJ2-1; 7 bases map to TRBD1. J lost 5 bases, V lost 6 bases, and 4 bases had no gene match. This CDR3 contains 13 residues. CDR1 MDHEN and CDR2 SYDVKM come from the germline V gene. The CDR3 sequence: CASRRQGDNEQFF. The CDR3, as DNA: TGTGCCAGCAGGCGTCAGGGGGACAATGAGCAGTTCTTC.

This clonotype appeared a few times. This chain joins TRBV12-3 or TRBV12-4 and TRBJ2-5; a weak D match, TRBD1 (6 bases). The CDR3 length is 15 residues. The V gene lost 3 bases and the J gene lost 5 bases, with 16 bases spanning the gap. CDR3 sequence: CASSFVRDMGETQYF. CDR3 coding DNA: TGTGCCAGCAGTTTCGTGAGGGACATGGGGGAGACCCAGTACTTC.

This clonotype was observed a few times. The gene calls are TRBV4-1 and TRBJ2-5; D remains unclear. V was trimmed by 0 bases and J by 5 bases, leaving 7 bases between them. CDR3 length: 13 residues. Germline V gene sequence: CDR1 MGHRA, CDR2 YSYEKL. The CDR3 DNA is TGCGCCAGCAGCCAAGAGGTTCGGGAGACCCAGTACTTC. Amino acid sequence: CASSQEVRETQYF.

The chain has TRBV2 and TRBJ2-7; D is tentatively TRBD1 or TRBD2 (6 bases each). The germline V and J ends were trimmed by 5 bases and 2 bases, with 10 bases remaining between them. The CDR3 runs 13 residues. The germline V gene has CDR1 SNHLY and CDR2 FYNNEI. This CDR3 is CASSQGGTYEQYF. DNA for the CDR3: TGTGCCAGCAGTCAAGGGGGGACCTACGAGCAGTACTTC.

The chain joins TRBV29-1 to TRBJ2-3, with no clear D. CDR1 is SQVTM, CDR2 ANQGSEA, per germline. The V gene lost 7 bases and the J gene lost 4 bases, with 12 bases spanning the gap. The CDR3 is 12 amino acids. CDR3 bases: TGCAGCGGATCTCGAGGCGCAGATACGCAGTATTTT. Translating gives CSGSRGADTQYF.

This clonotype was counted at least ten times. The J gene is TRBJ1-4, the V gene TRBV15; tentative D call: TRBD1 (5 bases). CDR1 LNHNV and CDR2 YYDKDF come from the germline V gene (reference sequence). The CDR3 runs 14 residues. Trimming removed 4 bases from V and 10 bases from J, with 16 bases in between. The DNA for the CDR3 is TGTGCCACCAGCAAAAGGGACGGAGAGGCAAAACTGTTTTTT. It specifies CATSKRDGEAKLFF. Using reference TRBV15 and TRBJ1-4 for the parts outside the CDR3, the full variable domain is DAMVIQNPRYQVTQFGKPVTLSCSQTLNHNVMYWYQQKSSQAPKLLFHYYDKDFNNEADTPDNFQSRRPNTSFCFLDIRSPGLGDTAMYLCATSKRDGEAKLFFGSGTQLSVL.

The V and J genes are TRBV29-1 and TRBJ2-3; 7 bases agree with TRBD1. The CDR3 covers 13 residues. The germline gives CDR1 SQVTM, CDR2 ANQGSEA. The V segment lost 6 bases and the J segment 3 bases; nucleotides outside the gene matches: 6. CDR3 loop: CSVPGQLTDTQYF. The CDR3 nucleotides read TGCAGCGTGCCGGGACAGTTAACAGATACGCAGTATTTT.

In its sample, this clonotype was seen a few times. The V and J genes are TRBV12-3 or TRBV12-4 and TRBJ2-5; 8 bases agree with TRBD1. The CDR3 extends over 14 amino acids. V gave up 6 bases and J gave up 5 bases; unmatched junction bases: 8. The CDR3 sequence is CASRPQGAWETQYF. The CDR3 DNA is TGTGCCAGCAGGCCTCAGGGGGCATGGGAGACCCAGTACTTC.

The CDR3 spells CASSFNGRGYEQYF. DNA of the CDR3: TGTGCCAGCAGTTTTAACGGCCGGGGCTACGAGCAGTACTTC. V and J are TRBV27 and TRBJ2-7, with D perhaps TRBD2 (5 bases). Per germline, CDR1 MNHEY and CDR2 SMNVEV (reference sequence). The CDR3 covers 14 residues. V was shortened by 3 bases and J by 3 bases, with 12 bases between the two germline ends.

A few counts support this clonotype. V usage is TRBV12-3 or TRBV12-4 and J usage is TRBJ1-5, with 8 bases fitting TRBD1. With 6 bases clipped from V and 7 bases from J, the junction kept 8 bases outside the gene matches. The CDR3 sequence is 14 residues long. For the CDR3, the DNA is TGTGCCAGCAGGCCAGGGGGCACGGACCAGCCCCAGCATTTT. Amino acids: CASRPGGTDQPQHF.

This CDR3 reads CATSDTGSDTDTQYF. CDR3 nucleotides: TGTGCCACCAGTGACACGGGTAGCGACACAGATACGCAGTATTTT. The chain employs TRBV24-1 and TRBJ2-3; D might be TRBD2 (5 bases). Trimming took 4 bases from V and 2 from J, leaving 12 bases between them. This CDR3 region has 15 residues. Germline CDR1 and CDR2: KGHDR and SFDVKD.